Sequencing of this T cell receptor beta chain was carried out in a study of blood T cell repertoires in COVID-19. CDR1 is KGHSH, CDR2 LQKENI, per germline. The CDR3 contains 16 residues. With 2 bases clipped from V and 9 bases from J, the junction kept 9 bases outside the gene matches. Here immunoSEQ multiplex PCR was the method, and the copy in TCRdb shows in-frame clones only, minus some. The sample shows about 180,000 clones, around 83% of them seen only once. V usage is TRBV18 and J usage is TRBJ1-4; TRBD1 matches 10 bases. The sequenced sample was peripheral blood. The origin of this receptor is a woman between 65 and 79 years old with COVID-19, enrolled during active disease. The CDR3 nucleotides are TGTGCCAGCTCACCATTGCCGGGACAGGGGTCTCAAAAACTGTTTTTT. This translates into CASSPLPGQGSQKLFF.